A selection of T cell receptor beta chains follows, all from one sample in a study of T cells in Graves' hyperthyroidism and ophthalmopathy. MiXCR, applied by TCRdb to the multiplex PCR reads, yields one record per CDR3 protein. The repertoire holds hundreds of thousands of distinct CDR3 sequences, approximately 15% seen once, with roughly 10% in the top ten. Sequencing input: blood. These receptors came from a woman aged 18-29 years with Graves' hyperthyroidism. The CDR3 runs from the conserved cysteine through the conserved F or W.

TRBV20-1	TRBJ1-5	CSARVLPGGYSNQPQHF
TRBV30	TRBJ1-2	CAWSVLGPGYGYTF
TRBV29-1	TRBJ2-2	CSVARGTGELFF
TRBV6-5	TRBJ1-2	CASSYSGSPYGYTF
TRBV2	TRBJ2-1	CASTLAHNNEQFF
TRBV6-1	TRBJ1-2	CAIGTGINYGYTF
TRBV7-8	TRBJ1-3	CASSPSLTSGNTIYF
TRBV28	TRBJ1-2	CASSFSVYGYTF
TRBV13	TRBJ2-7	CASSARDRGAYEQYF
TRBV20-1	TRBJ2-3	CSARGLAGAPATQYF
TRBV29-1	TRBJ1-4	CSVAGGGGYEKLFF
TRBV6-1	TRBJ2-2	CASKDRNTGELFF
TRBV12-3/TRBV12-4	TRBJ2-3	CASSLTMGRADTQYF
TRBV4-1	TRBJ2-5	CASSQVTRRGETQYF
TRBV15	TRBJ2-5	CATSGRGRETQYF
TRBV20-1	TRBJ2-7	CSASRADRGYEQYF
TRBV27	TRBJ1-1	CASSPPMGGEAFF
TRBV5-5	TRBJ1-5	CASDKGRTGNQPQHF
TRBV6-1	TRBJ2-1	CASSARRNEQFF
TRBV6-2/TRBV6-3	TRBJ2-6	CASSYKLAGQFWGANVLTF
TRBV6-1	TRBJ2-3	CASIPNRPVSDTQYF
TRBV11-2	TRBJ2-3	CASTLLPKADTQYF
TRBV30	TRBJ2-7	CAWSVSGGGYEQYF
TRBV28	TRBJ1-1	CASMGGGSNTEAFF
TRBV5-1	TRBJ2-3	CASSLEDRWTDTQYF
TRBV18	TRBJ2-1	CASSRPEVRNEQFF
TRBV30	TRBJ2-5	CAWSVGTGKTQYF
TRBV2	TRBJ1-2	CASSGDRGRYGYTF
TRBV7-9	TRBJ2-1	CASSSTGLADPSNEQFF
TRBV6-5	TRBJ2-7	CASSYALDTYEQYF
TRBV5-4	TRBJ2-2	CASSSTSGSALTGELFF
TRBV6-1	TRBJ1-2	CASSPVGSGYGYTF
TRBV6-1	TRBJ2-2	CASSSDDRTGGNTGELFF
TRBV9	TRBJ2-1	CASNLGSNEQFF
TRBV20-1	TRBJ2-2	CSAAGRTGELFF
TRBV29-1	TRBJ2-7	CSVEIQASREQYF
TRBV4-3	TRBJ2-3	CASSQGGALAGGDTQYF
TRBV28	TRBJ1-3	CASSLLIPMASSGNTIYF
TRBV7-9	TRBJ2-3	CASTKRGSMSTDTQYF
TRBV14	TRBJ2-2	CASSLLGLAGSGELFF
TRBV18	TRBJ2-7	CASSSGQGAPTSEQYF
TRBV4-2	TRBJ2-3	CASSQVERERDTQYF
TRBV12-3/TRBV12-4	TRBJ2-7	CASSSLQPFSESGADEQYF
TRBV28	TRBJ2-1	CASSFPARLGTSGRANYNEQFF
TRBV20-1	TRBJ2-7	CSARDRTSGEQYF